This T cell receptor (beta chain) was identified in a study of shared T cell receptors in the human thymus (dated by TCRdb to the early 2020s). At the level of the whole study: The study examined how the human thymus generates shared, self-reactive T-cell receptor alpha chains.

There are 14 amino acids in the CDR3, from cysteine to phenylalanine inclusive. Only the CDR3 portion is preserved as DNA: 42 bases, with reading frame beginning at the first base. V and J are trimmed by 5 bases and 5 bases, and the gene matches miss 6 bases of the junction. In the germline V gene, CDR1 corresponds to SNHLY and CDR2 to FYNNEI. Libraries were made using the immunoSEQ multiplex PCR assay. TCRdb limited this immuneACCESS table to in-frame rearrangements with V and J called. A share of clones is missing; checked studies link under half to unresolved V genes, and the rest is unexplained. Here the sample has some 660,000 clones; about 87% occur a single time. Roughly 0.0089% of the sample comes from the top ten. Note on this clone: Its recognized antigen is unknown. No much larger clone exists at a distance of one base, and base qualities are not known.

This sample was also put to use in a study of human thymus T cells. Reported in the second study: In Finland, the donors were immunologically healthy infants who were having open corrective cardiac surgery for congenital heart defects. The thymus tissue came from surgical resects taken out during corrective cardiac surgery. Biased V and J gene segment usage appeared to be present in both thymic and peripheral blood repertoires. According to the related research, thymic TCR repertoires were highly overlapping among unrelated individuals. The study used under 10 infant thymus samples plus four related peripheral blood samples to characterize TCR alpha and beta repertoires. The infant donors were roughly 7 to 250 days old, and the cohort included roughly six males and two females. Thymocytes were freed from the tissue by mechanical means and kept at -70 degrees C as pellets of roughly 9-30 million cells. Genomic DNA was extracted from frozen cell pellets with a QIAsymphony instrument. TCRB and TCRAD loci were amplified from a standardized quantity of quality-controlled genomic DNA using the immunoSEQ multiplex PCR assay. The amplicons covered the V(D)J region and were long enough to include the CDR3 and to identify the V and J genes. The amplicons were sequenced on an Illumina platform via the commercial immunoSEQ service. Primer bias and sequencing errors were corrected using previously described methods, and TCRAD and TCRB definitions followed the IMGT database. Repertoires were analysed with immunoSEQ Analyzer 3.0 and VDJTools, covering basic statistics, V/J segment usage, diversity estimates, rarefaction and pairwise overlap. Diversity was estimated using the Chao1, ChaoE, Efron-Thisted, Shannon and inverse Simpson indices, and was also estimated on datasets down-sampled to the size of the smallest sample. For repertoire overlap, CDR3 nucleotide sequence, V gene and J gene had to match strictly, and clustering was done by Jaccard-based multidimensional scaling. On average, thymus samples gave hundreds of thousands of unique TCRB clonotypes, whereas blood samples gave about 84,000.

The chain couples TRBV2 to TRBJ2-1; 7 middle bases align to TRBD1. Sequencing was performed on thymocytes. This TCR derives from a boy under three years old with a congenital heart defect. Donor details come from another sample of the same person, matched by shared clones. The CDR3 here reads CASSRTGYDNEQFF. In nucleotides, the sequence is TGTGCCAGCAGTAGGACAGGTTATGACAATGAGCAGTTCTTC.